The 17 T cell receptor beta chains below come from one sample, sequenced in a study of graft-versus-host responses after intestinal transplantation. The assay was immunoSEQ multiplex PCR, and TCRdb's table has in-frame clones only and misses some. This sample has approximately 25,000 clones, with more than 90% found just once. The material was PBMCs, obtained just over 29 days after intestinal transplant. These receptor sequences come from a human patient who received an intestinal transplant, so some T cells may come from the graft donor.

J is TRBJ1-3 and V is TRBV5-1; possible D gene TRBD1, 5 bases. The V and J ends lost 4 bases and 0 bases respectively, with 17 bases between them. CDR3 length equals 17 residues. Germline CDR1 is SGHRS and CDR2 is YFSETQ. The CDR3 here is CASSVGALLYSGNTIYF. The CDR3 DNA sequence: TGCGCCAGCAGCGTCGGGGCCTTACTCTACTCTGGAAACACCATATATTTT.

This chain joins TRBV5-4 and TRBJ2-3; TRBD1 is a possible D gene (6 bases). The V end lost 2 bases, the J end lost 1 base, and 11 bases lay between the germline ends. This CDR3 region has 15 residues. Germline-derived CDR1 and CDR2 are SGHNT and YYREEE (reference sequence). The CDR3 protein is CASSFVGGGTDTQYF. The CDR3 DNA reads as TGTGCCAGCAGCTTTGTAGGGGGTGGCACAGATACGCAGTATTTT.

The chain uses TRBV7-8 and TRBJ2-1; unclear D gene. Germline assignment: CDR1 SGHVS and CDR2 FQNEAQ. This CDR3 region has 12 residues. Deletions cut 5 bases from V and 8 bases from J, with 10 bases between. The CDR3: CASSPYGDEQFF. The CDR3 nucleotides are TGTGCCAGCAGCCCTTATGGCGATGAGCAGTTCTTC.

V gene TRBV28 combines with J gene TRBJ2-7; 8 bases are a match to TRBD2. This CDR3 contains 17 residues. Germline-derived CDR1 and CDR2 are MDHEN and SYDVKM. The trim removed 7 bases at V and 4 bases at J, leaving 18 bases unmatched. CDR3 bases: TGTGCCAGCACCGCCAGCGGGGGCTCTGGGCCCTCTTACGAGCAGTACTTC. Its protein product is CASTASGGSGPSYEQYF.

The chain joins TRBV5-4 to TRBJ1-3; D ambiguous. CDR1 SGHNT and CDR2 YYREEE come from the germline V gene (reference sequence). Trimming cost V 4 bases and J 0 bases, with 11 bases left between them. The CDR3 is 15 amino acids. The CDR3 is CASSVGFGSGNTIYF. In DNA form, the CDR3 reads TGTGCCAGCAGCGTAGGGTTCGGCTCTGGAAACACCATATATTTT.

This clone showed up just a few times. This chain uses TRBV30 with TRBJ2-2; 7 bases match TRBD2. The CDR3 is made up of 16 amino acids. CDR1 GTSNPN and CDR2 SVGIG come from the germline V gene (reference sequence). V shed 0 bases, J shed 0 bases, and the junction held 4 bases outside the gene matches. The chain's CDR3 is CAWSVGRGTNTGELFF. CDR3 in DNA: TGTGCCTGGAGTGTAGGGCGGGGGACGAACACCGGGGAGCTGTTTTTT.

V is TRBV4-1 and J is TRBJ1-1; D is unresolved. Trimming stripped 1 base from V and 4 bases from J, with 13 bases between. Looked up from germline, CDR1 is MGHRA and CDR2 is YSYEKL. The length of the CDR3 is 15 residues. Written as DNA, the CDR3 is TGCGCCAGCAGCCAAGTTGCATCGGGAAGCACTGAAGCTTTCTTT. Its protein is CASSQVASGSTEAFF.

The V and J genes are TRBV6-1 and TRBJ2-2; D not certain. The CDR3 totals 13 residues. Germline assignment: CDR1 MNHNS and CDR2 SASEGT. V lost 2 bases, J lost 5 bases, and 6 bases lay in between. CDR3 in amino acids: CASSEWGTGELFF. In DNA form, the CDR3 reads TGTGCCAGCAGTGAATGGGGTACCGGGGAGCTGTTTTTT.

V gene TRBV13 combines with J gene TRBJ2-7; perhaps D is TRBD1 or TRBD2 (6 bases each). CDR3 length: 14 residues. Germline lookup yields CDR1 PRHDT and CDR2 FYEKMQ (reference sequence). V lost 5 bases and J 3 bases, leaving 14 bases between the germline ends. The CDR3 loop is CASSPGGPFYEQYF. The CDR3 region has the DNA TGTGCCAGCAGCCCTGGGGGGCCCTTCTACGAGCAGTACTTC.

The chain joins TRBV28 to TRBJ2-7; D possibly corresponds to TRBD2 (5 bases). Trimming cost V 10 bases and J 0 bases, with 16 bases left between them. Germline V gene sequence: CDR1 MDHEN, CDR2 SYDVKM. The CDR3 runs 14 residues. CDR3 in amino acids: CATSSRSGSYEQYF. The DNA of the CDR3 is TGTGCCACCTCCTCCCGAAGCGGCTCCTACGAGCAGTACTTC. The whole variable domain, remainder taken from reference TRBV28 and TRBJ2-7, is DVKVTQSSRYLVKRTGEKVFLECVQDMDHENMFWYRQDPGLGLRLIYFSYDVKMKEKGDIPEGYSVSREKKERFSLILESASTNQTSMYLCATSSRSGSYEQYFGPGTRLTVT.

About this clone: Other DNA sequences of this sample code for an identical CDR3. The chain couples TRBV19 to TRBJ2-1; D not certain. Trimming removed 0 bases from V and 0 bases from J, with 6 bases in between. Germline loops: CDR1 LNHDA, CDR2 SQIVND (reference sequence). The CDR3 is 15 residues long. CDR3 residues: CASSIDPNSYNEQFF. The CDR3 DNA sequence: TGTGCCAGTAGTATAGATCCCAACTCCTACAATGAGCAGTTCTTC.

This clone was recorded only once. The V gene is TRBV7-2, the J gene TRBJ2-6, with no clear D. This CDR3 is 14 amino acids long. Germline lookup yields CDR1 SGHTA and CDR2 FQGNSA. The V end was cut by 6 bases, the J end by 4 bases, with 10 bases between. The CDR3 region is CASSFSPGANVLTF. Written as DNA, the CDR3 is TGTGCCAGCAGTTTTTCCCCGGGGGCCAACGTCCTGACTTTC.

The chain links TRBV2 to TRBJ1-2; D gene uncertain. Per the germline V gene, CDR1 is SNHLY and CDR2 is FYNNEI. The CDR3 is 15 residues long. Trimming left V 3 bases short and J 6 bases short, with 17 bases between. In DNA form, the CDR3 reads TGTGCCAGCAGTGAGAGGTTGGCAGGTCCCCATGGCTACACCTTC. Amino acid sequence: CASSERLAGPHGYTF.

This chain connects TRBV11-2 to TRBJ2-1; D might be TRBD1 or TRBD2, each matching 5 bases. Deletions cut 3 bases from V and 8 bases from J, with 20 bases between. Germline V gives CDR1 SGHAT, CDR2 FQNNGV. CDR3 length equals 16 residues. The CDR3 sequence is CASSFHRQGAQDEQFF. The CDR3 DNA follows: TGTGCCAGCAGCTTTCACAGGCAGGGAGCTCAGGATGAGCAGTTCTTC.

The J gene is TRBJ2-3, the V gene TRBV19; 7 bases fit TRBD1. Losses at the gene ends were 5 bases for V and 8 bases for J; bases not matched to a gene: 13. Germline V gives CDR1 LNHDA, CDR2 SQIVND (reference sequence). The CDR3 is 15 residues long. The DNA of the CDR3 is TGTGCCAGTAGTCCGGGACAGACCTACACGGTTACGCAGTATTTT. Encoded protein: CASSPGQTYTVTQYF.

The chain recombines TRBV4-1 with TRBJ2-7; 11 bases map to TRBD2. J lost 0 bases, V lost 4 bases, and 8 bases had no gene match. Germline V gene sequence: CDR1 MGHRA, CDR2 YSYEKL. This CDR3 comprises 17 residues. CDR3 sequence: CASSLRSSGRSSYEQYF. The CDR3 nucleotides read TGCGCCAGCAGCCTAAGGTCTAGCGGGAGGTCCTCCTACGAGCAGTACTTC.

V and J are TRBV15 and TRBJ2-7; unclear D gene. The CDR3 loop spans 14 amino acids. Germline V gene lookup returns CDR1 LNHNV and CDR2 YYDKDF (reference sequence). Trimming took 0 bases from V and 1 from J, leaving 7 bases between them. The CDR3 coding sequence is TGTGCCACCAGCAGAGATCAAAGGTCCTACGAGCAGTACTTC. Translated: CATSRDQRSYEQYF.